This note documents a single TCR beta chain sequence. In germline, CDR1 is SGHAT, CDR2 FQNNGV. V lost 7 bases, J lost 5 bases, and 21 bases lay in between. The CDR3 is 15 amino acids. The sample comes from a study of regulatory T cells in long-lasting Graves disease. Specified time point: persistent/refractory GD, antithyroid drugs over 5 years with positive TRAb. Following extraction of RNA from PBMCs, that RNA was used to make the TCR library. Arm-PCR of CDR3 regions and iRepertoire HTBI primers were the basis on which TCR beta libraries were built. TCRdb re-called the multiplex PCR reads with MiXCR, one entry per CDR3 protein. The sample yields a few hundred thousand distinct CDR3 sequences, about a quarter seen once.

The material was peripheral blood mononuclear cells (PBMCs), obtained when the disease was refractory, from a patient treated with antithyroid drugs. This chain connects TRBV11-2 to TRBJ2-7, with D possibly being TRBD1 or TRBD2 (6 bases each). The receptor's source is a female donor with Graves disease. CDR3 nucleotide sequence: TGTGCCAGCACCCTCGGGGGCGTCAGGGGTAACGAGCAGTACTTC. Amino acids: CASTLGGVRGNEQYF.